The rows below give T cell receptor beta chains drawn from one sample of a study of blood T cell repertoires in COVID-19. The protocol was immunoSEQ multiplex PCR, while the TCRdb copy is restricted to in-frame clones and leaves out a portion. This table holds roughly 150,000 clones, about 80% found once. The sample consisted of peripheral blood. The receptors derive from a woman older than 75 with acute or convalescent COVID-19. The CDR3 runs from the conserved cysteine through the conserved F or W. Fields, in order: D gene, clone size, CDR3 length, V gene, J gene, CDR3 DNA, CDR3 protein. The D gene is left open where the match is weak. Clone size is not always given. Where it is, it says once, few, many or a class for expanded clones.

TRBD1	NA	15	TRBV4-2	TRBJ1-5	TGTGCCAGCAGCCCGGGACAGGGTAGTAATCAGCCCCAGCATTTT	CASSPGQGSNQPQHF
NA	few	16	TRBV6-1	TRBJ2-1	TGTGCCAGCAGTGATCGCGAGTTAGATCCCTACAATGAGCAGTTCTTC	CASSDRELDPYNEQFF
NA	few	16	TRBV9	TRBJ1-4	TGTGCCAGCAGCGCGGGATCAACAGGGTGGCAGGAAAAACTGTTTTTT	CASSAGSTGWQEKLFF
TRBD2	NA	15	TRBV7-2	TRBJ2-3	TGTGCCAGCAGCTTAGTAGCCGCGGGGGAAGGTACGCAGTATTTT	CASSLVAAGEGTQYF
TRBD1	NA	15	TRBV28	TRBJ1-6	TGTGCCAGCAGTTCCCCGACAGGGAAAGCTTCACCCCTCCACTTT	CASSSPTGKASPLHF
TRBD2	NA	20	TRBV4-2	TRBJ2-1	TGTGCCAGCAGCCCGGAACCGGGACTAGCGAAAGCAAGCTCCTACAATGAGCAGTTCTTC	CASSPEPGLAKASSYNEQFF
NA	NA	16	TRBV7-9	TRBJ2-7	TGTGCCAGCACCATAGATTTGACAGAAAACTCCTACGAGCAGTACTTC	CASTIDLTENSYEQYF
TRBD1	NA	15	TRBV19	TRBJ1-1	TGTGCCAGTAGTCGCTGGACAGGGGGCACCACTGAAGCTTTCTTT	CASSRWTGGTTEAFF
NA	NA	13	TRBV7-8	TRBJ1-1	TGTGCCAGCAGCTTAAAGAGGAACACTGAAGCTTTCTTT	CASSLKRNTEAFF
NA	NA	14	TRBV27	TRBJ2-2	TGTGCCAGCAGTTTGCAGGGAATATCCGGGGAGCTGTTTTTT	CASSLQGISGELFF
TRBD2	NA	15	TRBV6-5	TRBJ2-2	TGTGCCAGCAGTCTGGGACTAGCGGGTTCCCTGGAGCTGTTTTTT	CASSLGLAGSLELFF